In its sample, the clone carrying this TCR beta chain was seen many times. The data derive from a study of response to subunit inactivated influenza vaccine. The CDR3 is 12 residues long. Germline V gene sequence: CDR1 DFQATT, CDR2 SNEGSKA (reference sequence). V was pared by 6 bases and J by 10 bases, with 17 bases between. Via MiXCR, TCRdb re-called the RT-PCR reads, giving one row per CDR3 protein. Here the sample spans about 500,000 distinct CDR3 sequences, approximately 15% being singletons. The rearrangement uses TRBV20-1 and TRBJ2-3; D remains unclear. This sequence originates from a man aged 45 to 70 who received an inactivated influenza vaccine. The sample here was CD4+ T cells sorted from PBMCs, taken less than 30 months after vaccination. In DNA, the CDR3 is TGCAGTGCCCCCCCTGAAGGGTGGGCGCAGTATTTT. Its translation: CSAPPEGWAQYF.